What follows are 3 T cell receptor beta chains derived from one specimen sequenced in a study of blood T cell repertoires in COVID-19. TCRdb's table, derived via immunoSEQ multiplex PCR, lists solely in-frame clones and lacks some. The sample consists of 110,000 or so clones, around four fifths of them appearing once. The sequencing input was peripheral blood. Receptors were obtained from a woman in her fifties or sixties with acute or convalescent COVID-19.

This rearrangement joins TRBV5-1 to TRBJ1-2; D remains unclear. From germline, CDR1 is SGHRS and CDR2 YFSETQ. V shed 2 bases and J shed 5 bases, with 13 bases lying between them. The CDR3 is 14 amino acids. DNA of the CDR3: TGCGCCAGCAGCTTTTCACAAGAAGTTTATGGCTACACCTTC. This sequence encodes CASSFSQEVYGYTF.

In nucleotides, the CDR3 is TGTGCCAGCAGCTGGACTAGCGGGGGGGAAGAGACCCAGTACTTC. Encoded protein: CASSWTSGGEETQYF. The rearrangement uses TRBV3-1 (or the pseudogene TRBV3-2) and TRBJ2-5; the match to TRBD2 covers 15 bases. The V gene's germline CDR1 is LGHDT and CDR2 YNNKEL (reference sequence). The trim removed 5 bases at V and 3 bases at J, leaving 1 base unmatched. The CDR3 is 15 amino acids.

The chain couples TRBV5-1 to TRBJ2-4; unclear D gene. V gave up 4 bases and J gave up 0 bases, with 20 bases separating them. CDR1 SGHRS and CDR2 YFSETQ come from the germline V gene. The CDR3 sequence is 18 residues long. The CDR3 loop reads CASSARSDWSIAKNIQYF. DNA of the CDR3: TGCGCCAGCAGCGCCAGGTCCGATTGGTCAATAGCCAAAAACATTCAGTACTTC.